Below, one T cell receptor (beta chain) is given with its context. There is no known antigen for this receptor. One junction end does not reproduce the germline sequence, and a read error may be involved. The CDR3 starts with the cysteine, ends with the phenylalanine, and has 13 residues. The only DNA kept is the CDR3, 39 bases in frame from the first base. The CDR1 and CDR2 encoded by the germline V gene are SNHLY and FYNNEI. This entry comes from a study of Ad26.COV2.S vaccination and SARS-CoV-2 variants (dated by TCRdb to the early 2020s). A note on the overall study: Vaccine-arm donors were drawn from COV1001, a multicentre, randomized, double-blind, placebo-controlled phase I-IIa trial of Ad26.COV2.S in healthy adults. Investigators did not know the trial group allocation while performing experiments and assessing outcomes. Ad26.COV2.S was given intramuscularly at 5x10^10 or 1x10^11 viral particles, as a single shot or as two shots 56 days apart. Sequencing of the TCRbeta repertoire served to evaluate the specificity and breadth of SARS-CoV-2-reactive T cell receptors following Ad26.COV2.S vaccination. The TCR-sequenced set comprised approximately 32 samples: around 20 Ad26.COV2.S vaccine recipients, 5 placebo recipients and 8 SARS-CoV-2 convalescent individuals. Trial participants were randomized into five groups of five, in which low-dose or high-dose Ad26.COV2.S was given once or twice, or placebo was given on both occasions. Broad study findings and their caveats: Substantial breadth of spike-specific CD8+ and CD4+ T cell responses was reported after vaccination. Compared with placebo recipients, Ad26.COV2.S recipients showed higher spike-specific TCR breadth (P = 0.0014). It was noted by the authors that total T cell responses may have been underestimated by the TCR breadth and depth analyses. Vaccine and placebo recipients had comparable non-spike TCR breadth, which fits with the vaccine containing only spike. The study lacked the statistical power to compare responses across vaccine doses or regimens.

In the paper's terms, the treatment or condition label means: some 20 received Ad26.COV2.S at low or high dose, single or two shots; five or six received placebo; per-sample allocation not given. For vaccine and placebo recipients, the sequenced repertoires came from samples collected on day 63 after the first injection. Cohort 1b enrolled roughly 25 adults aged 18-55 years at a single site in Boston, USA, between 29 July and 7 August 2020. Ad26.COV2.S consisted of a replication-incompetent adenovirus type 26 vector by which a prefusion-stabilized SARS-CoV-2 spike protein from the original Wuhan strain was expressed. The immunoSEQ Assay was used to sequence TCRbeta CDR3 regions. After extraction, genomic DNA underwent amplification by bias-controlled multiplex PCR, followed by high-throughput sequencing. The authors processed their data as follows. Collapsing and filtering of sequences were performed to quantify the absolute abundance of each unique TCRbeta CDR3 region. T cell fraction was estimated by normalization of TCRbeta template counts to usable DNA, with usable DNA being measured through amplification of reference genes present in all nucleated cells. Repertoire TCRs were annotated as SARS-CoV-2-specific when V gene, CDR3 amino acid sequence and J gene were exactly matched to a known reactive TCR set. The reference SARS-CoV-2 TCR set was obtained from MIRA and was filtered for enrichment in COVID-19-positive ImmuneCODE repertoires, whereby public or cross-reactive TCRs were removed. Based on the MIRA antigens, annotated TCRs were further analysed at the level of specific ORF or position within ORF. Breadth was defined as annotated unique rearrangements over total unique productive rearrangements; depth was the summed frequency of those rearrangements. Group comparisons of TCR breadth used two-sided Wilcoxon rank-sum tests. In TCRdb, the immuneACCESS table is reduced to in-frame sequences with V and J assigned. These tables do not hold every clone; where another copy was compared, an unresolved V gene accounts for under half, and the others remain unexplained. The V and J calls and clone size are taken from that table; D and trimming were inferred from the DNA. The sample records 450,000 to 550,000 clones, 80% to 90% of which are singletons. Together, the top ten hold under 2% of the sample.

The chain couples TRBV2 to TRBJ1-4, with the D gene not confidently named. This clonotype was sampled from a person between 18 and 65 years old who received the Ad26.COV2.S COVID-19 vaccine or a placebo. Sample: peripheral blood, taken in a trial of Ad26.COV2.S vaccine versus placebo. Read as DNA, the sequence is TGTGCCAGCGGTGATGGGATGAATGAAAAACTGTTTTTT. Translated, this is CASGDGMNEKLFF. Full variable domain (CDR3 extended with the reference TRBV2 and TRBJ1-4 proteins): EPEVTQTPSHQVTQMGQEVILRCVPISNHLYFYWYRQILGQKVEFLVSFYNNEISEKSEIFDDQFSVERPDGSNFTLKIRSTKLEDSAMYFCASGDGMNEKLFFGSGTQLSVL.